This TCR beta chain was captured in a study of cytomegalovirus exposure and HLA in healthy donors. The study, taken as a whole, reports: A missense variant in DCLRE1C was later tied to TCR beta V- and J-gene trimming. Earlier analysis found most TCR beta V segments productive about 90% or about 30% of the time.

CDR3 size: 15 residues. In germline, CDR1 is SNHLY, CDR2 FYNNEI. V lost 4 bases, J lost 0 bases, and 12 bases lay in between. Concerning this clone itself: Its antigen remains unknown.

It was with 60 Vbeta and 13 Jbeta primers that the PCR ran. Generated by immunoSEQ multiplex PCR, the TCRdb table keeps only in-frame clones and is missing some. The table shows some 130,000 clones, with roughly 70% occurring only once. The chain is built from TRBV2 and TRBJ1-1; D unresolved. The receptor comes from a man aged 40-55 years in good health and CMV-seronegative. The sequenced sample was PBMCs. The CDR3 DNA sequence: TGTGCCAGCAGTGGGGCAGCTTCTATGAACACTGAAGCTTTCTTT. As protein: CASSGAASMNTEAFF.